This T cell receptor beta chain was recovered during a study of blood T cell repertoires in COVID-19. Study summary: COVID-19 samples from acute and convalescent phases originated in the United States, Italy and Spain. T cells, B-cell-depleted T cells, or PBMCs provided the cDNA or gDNA that served as material.

Authors' data handling: Estimated nucleated cell counts came from reference gene primer amplification. Some clones are missing from TCRdb's copy, which holds only in-frame ones; the method was immunoSEQ multiplex PCR. That table furnishes V, J and clone size, whereas the DNA furnished D and trimming. This table holds roughly 21,000 clones, roughly 80% found once. CDR1 and CDR2 (germline): SEHNR, FQNEAQ (reference sequence). The CDR3 runs to 16 residues. J was trimmed by 4 bases and V by 5 bases; bases with no gene match: 9. This TCR came from a human donor in a cohort sampled during active COVID-19. The rearrangement links TRBV7-9 to TRBJ2-2; 8 bases are shared with TRBD2. The sequencing sample was made of peripheral blood. As DNA, the CDR3 is TGTGCCAGCAGCCCTATAGCGGGGAAGGGCACCGGGGAGCTGTTTTTT. This sequence encodes CASSPIAGKGTGELFF. Using reference TRBV7-9 and TRBJ2-2 for the parts outside the CDR3, the full variable domain is DTGVSQNPRHKITKRGQNVTFRCDPISEHNRLYWYRQTLGQGPEFLTYFQNEAQLEKSRLLSDRFSAERPKGSFSTLEIQRTEQGDSAMYLCASSPIAGKGTGELFFGEGSRLTVL.